Sequencing of this T cell receptor beta chain was carried out in a study of T cell changes during pregnancy in multiple sclerosis. TCRdb's table, derived via immunoSEQ multiplex PCR, lists solely in-frame clones and lacks some. The sample records 60,000 to 70,000 clones, 90% to 95% being singletons. CDR3 size: 15 residues. Losses at the gene ends were 6 bases for V and 3 bases for J; bases not matched to a gene: 11. Germline V gene lookup returns CDR1 SGHRS and CDR2 YFSETQ. The chain couples TRBV5-1 to TRBJ2-7; 8 bases agree with TRBD2. The sequence came from a female donor with multiple sclerosis, enrolled in a pregnancy study. Sequencing used peripheral blood, obtained in the second trimester of pregnancy. The CDR3 nucleotides are TGCGCCAGCACCTTAACCACGGGAGGGGTCTACGAGCAGTACTTC. This codes for CASTLTTGGVYEQYF.